The present T cell receptor beta chain was sequenced within a study of T cell changes during pregnancy in multiple sclerosis. Libraries were prepared by immunoSEQ multiplex PCR; TCRdb keeps only in-frame clonotypes and omits some of them. Counted here are over 50,000 clones, 70% to 90% occurring once; the ten biggest clones make up approximately 1%. The V gene end was trimmed by 4 bases and the J gene end by 3 bases; junction bases not matched to a gene: 2. Germline assignment: CDR1 GTSNPN and CDR2 SVGIG (reference sequence). The CDR3 has 12 amino acids. The material was peripheral blood, obtained in the first trimester of pregnancy. The source is a female donor in good health, enrolled as a control in a pregnancy study. V and J are TRBV30 and TRBJ2-5; 7 positions agree with TRBD1. For the CDR3, the DNA is TGTGCCTGGACCACAGGGGAAGAGACCCAGTACTTC. It encodes CAWTTGEETQYF.